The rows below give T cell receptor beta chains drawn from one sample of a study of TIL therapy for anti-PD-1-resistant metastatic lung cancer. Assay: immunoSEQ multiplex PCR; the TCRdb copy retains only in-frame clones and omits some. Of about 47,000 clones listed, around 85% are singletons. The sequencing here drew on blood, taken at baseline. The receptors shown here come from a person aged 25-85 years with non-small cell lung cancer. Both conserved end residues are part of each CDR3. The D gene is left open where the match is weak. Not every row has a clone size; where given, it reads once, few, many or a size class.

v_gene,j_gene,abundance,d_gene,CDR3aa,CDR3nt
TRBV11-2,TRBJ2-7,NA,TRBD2,CASSFGPGLGVYEQYF,TGTGCCAGCAGCTTTGGTCCGGGACTAGGGGTGTACGAGCAGTACTTC
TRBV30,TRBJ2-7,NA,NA,CAWSVGGEQYF,TGTGCCTGGAGTGTAGGCGGCGAGCAGTACTTC
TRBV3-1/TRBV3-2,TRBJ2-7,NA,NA,CASSQDLVLNEQYF,TGTGCCAGCAGCCAAGATCTGGTCTTAAACGAGCAGTACTTC
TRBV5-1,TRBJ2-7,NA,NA,CASSSATGAISYEQYF,TGCGCCAGCAGCTCGGCCACCGGGGCCATCTCCTACGAGCAGTACTTC
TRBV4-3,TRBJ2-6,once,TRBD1,CASSQGTGPSGANVLTF,TGCGCCAGCAGCCAGGGGACAGGGCCCTCTGGGGCCAACGTCCTGACTTTC
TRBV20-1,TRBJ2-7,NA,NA,CSAGGGEQYF,TGCAGTGCTGGAGGGGGCGAGCAGTACTTC
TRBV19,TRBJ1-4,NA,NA,CASSIRREKLFF,TGTGCCAGTAGTATTCGTCGCGAAAAACTGTTTTTT
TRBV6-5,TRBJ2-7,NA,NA,CASRINNEQYF,TGTGCCAGCAGGATTAACAACGAGCAGTACTTC
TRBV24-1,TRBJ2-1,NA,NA,CATTSHSYNEQFF,TGTGCCACCACCTCCCACTCCTACAATGAGCAGTTCTTC
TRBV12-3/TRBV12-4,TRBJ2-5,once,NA,CASSGSSHQYF,TGTGCCAGCAGTGGCTCTAGTCATCAGTACTTC
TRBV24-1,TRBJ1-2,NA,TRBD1,CATSDPGQGTDGYTF,TGTGCCACCAGTGATCCGGGACAGGGGACGGATGGCTACACCTTC
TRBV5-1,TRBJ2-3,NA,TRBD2,CASSLGGTSGRGDTQYF,TGCGCCAGCAGCTTGGGGGGGACTAGCGGGAGAGGAGATACGCAGTATTTT
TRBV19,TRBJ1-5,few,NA,CASSRGPGGDQPQHF,TGTGCCAGTAGTAGGGGGCCGGGGGGCGATCAGCCCCAGCATTTT
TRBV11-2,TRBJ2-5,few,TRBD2,CASSLEASGGAWYF,TGTGCCAGCAGCTTAGAGGCTAGCGGGGGGGCCTGGTACTTC
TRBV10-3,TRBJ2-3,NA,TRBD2,CAINERGGKGTQYF,TGTGCCATCAATGAGCGGGGGGGAAAGGGTACGCAGTATTTT
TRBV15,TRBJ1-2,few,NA,CATSGGRREGYTF,TGTGCCACCAGCGGGGGACGGCGAGAAGGCTACACCTTC
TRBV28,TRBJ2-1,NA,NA,CASSFQGLSRSNEQFF,TGTGCCAGCAGTTTCCAGGGGCTGAGCCGGTCGAATGAGCAGTTCTTC
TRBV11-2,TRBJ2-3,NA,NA,CASSLDWDPQGDTQYF,TGTGCCAGCAGCTTAGATTGGGATCCCCAAGGAGATACGCAGTATTTT
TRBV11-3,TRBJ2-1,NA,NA,CASSLDRGSYNEQFF,TGTGCCAGCAGCTTAGATAGAGGATCCTACAATGAGCAGTTCTTC
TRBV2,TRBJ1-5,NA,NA,CASSEGLSNQPQHF,TGTGCCAGCAGTGAAGGGCTAAGCAATCAGCCCCAGCATTTT
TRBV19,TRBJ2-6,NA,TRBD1,CASRTGAPAGANVLTF,TGTGCCAGTAGGACAGGGGCGCCCGCTGGGGCCAACGTCCTGACTTTC
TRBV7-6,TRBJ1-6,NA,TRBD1,CASSLRGQGGSPLHF,TGTGCCAGCAGCTTAAGAGGACAGGGGGGTTCACCCCTCCACTTT
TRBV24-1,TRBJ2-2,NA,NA,CATSDRNLNTGELFF,TGTGCCACCAGTGACAGAAATTTAAACACCGGGGAGCTGTTTTTT
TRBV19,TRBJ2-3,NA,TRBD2,CASSTRTSGIADTQYF,TGTGCCAGTAGTACAAGGACTAGCGGGATTGCAGATACGCAGTATTTT
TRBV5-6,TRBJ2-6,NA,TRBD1,CASSLQGYGANVLTF,TGTGCCAGCAGCTTACAGGGGTATGGGGCCAACGTCCTGACTTTC
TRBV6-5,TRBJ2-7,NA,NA,CASSLSWASYEQYF,TGTGCCAGCAGTTTGTCTTGGGCCAGCTACGAGCAGTACTTC
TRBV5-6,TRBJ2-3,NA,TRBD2,CASSYPLAGGPADTQYF,TGTGCCAGCAGCTACCCCTTAGCGGGGGGGCCGGCAGATACGCAGTATTTT
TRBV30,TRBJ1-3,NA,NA,CALQGDQLGNTIYF,TGTGCCTTACAGGGAGACCAGCTTGGAAACACCATATATTTT
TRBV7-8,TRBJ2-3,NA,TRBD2,CASSPLTSGAPTDTQYF,TGTGCCAGCAGCCCTCTGACTAGCGGAGCCCCCACAGATACGCAGTATTTT
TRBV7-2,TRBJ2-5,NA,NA,CASNFRAGSIQETQYF,TGTGCCAGCAACTTCCGGGCAGGGTCCATTCAAGAGACCCAGTACTTC
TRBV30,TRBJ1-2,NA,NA,CAWSEVYGYTF,TGTGCCTGGAGTGAGGTCTATGGCTACACCTTC
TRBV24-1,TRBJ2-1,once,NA,CATSDLGGPYNEQFF,TGTGCCACCAGTGATTTGGGGGGTCCCTACAATGAGCAGTTCTTC
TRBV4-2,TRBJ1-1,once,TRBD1,CASSQVFRGQGDTEAFF,TGTGCCAGCAGCCAAGTGTTCAGAGGACAGGGGGACACTGAAGCTTTCTTT
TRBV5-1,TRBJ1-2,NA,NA,CASSVGEGYTF,TGCGCCAGCAGCGTGGGGGAGGGCTACACCTTC
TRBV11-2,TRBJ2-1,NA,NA,CASSFPSGAEQFF,TGTGCCAGCAGCTTCCCGAGTGGGGCTGAGCAGTTCTTC
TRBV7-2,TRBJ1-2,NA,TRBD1,CASTQGQGAHYGYTF,TGTGCCAGCACCCAGGGGCAGGGGGCTCACTATGGCTACACCTTC
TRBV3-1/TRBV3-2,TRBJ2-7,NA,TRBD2,CASNMRSGTYEQYF,TGTGCCAGCAACATGCGTAGCGGGACGTACGAGCAGTACTTC
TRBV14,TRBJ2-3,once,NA,CARGAYPSTDTQYF,TGTGCCAGGGGAGCGTACCCTAGCACAGATACGCAGTATTTT
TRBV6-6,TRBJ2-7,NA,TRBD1,CASTSGTGSYEQYF,TGTGCCAGCACCTCCGGGACAGGGAGCTACGAGCAGTACTTC
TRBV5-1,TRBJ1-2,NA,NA,CASSLAVGGGRGYTF,TGCGCCAGCAGCTTGGCCGTAGGGGGAGGACGTGGCTACACCTTC
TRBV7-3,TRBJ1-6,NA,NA,CASSLLGFNSPLHF,TGTGCCAGCAGCTTGTTGGGGTTTAATTCACCCCTCCACTTT
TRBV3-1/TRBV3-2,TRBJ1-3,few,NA,CACQSRGNTIYF,TGTGCCTGCCAGTCGCGAGGAAACACCATATATTTT
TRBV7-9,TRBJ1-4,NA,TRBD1,CASSFLDRAGKLFF,TGTGCCAGCAGCTTCCTCGACAGGGCGGGAAAACTGTTTTTT
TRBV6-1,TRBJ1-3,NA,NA,CASSESGNSGNTIYF,TGTGCCAGCAGTGAATCTGGGAACTCTGGAAACACCATATATTTT
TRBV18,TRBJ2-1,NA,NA,CASSPRRNEQFF,TGTGCCAGCTCACCACGGCGCAATGAGCAGTTCTTC
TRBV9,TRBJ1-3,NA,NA,CASSVGGDGNTIYF,TGTGCCAGCAGCGTGGGCGGGGATGGAAACACCATATATTTT
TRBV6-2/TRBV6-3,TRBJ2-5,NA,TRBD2,CASNPGTSGGAPQETQYF,TGTGCCAGCAACCCCGGGACTAGCGGGGGTGCGCCCCAAGAGACCCAGTACTTC
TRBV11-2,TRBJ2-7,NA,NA,CASSLSTYEQYF,TGTGCCAGCAGCTTATCCACCTACGAGCAGTACTTC
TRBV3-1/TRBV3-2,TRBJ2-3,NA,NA,CASSPSHGDTQYF,TGTGCCAGCAGCCCCTCCCACGGAGATACGCAGTATTTT
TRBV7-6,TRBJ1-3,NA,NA,CATSWALGNTIYF,TGTGCCACCTCTTGGGCCCTTGGAAACACCATATATTTT
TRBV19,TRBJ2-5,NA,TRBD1,CASSMPTGTGVGETQYF,TGTGCCAGTAGTATGCCAACGGGGACAGGGGTCGGAGAGACCCAGTACTTC
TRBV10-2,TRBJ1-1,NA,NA,CASSESIRGTEAFF,TGCGCCAGCAGTGAGTCCATCAGGGGCACTGAAGCTTTCTTT
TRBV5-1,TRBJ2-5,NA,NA,CASSFQETQYF,TGCGCCAGCAGCTTTCAAGAGACCCAGTACTTC
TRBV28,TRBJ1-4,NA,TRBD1,CASSPDRVNEKLFF,TGTGCCAGCAGCCCAGACAGGGTAAATGAAAAACTGTTTTTT